The clone carrying this T cell receptor (beta chain) showed up many times. What it binds is unknown. CDR1 and CDR2 (germline): SGHRS, YFSETQ. With 4 bases removed from V and 5 bases from J, the gap between germline ends came to 18 bases. This CDR3 region has 15 residues. TCRdb recomputed calls from the 5' RACE reads with MiXCR, one row per CDR3 protein. The sample records some 220,000 distinct CDR3 sequences, around 8% being singletons. This sample stems from a study of CD8 T cells in ankylosing spondylitis. Whole-study findings and limits: A CD8+ phenotype characterized the disease-linked clones, which were relatively rare in peripheral blood.

This TCR was recovered from a female donor with ankylosing spondylitis or in good health (not recorded which). Sequenced: blood, either unsorted or a sorted T cell fraction (not recorded which). The V gene is TRBV5-1, the J gene TRBJ2-5; tentative D call: TRBD1 (6 bases). The CDR3 DNA reads as TGCGCCAGCAGCCCAGGAATAGACAGGAGCGAGACCCAGTACTTC. This codes for CASSPGIDRSETQYF.